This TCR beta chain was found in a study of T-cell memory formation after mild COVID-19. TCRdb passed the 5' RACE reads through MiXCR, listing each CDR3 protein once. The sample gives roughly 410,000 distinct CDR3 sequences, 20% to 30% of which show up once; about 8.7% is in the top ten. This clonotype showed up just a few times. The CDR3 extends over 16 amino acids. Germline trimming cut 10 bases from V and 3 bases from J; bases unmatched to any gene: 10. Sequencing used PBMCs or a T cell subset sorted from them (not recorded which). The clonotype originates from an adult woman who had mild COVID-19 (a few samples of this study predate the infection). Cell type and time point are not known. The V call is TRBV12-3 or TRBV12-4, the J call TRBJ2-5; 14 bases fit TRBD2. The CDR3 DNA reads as TGTGCCACCGCCGGGACTAGCGGGAGTACGGAAGAGACCCAGTACTTC. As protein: CATAGTSGSTEETQYF.